These T cell receptor beta chains were read from a single sample in a study of control samples from healthy donors and cancer patients. Repertoires were generated with immunoSEQ multiplex PCR, while TCRdb's copy carries only in-frame clones and drops some. The data contain fewer than 85,000 clones, 89% of them singletons. Source material: blood. The receptors come from a man between 45 and 60 years old in good health. Both conserved end residues are part of each CDR3. The order of the fields is clone size, V gene, CDR3 protein. Only part of the rows carry a size: once, few, many, or a class if the clone is expanded.

size: NA; V: TRBV5-1; CDR3: CASSLQGFGDTQYF
size: NA; V: TRBV20-1; CDR3: CSARTGDGYTF
size: NA; V: TRBV11-2; CDR3: CASSLGYFRDRDFEQYF
size: NA; V: TRBV30; CDR3: CAWSPSGYTF
size: NA; V: TRBV6-1; CDR3: CASSEGFYEQYF
size: NA; V: TRBV4-3; CDR3: CASSQNAGGGNSPLHF
size: NA; V: TRBV21-1; CDR3: CASSKPLGGGEETQYF
size: NA; V: TRBV29-1; CDR3: CSASTGAAGNTIYF
size: NA; V: TRBV30; CDR3: CAWSVDNYGYTF
size: NA; V: TRBV7-9; CDR3: CASSLTGQVEETQYF
size: NA; V: TRBV3-1/TRBV3-2; CDR3: CASSPSQVRGTEAFF
size: NA; V: TRBV18; CDR3: CASSQASGSNQPQHF
size: NA; V: TRBV30; CDR3: CAWSFGRYEQYF
size: NA; V: TRBV5-6; CDR3: CASRRGGFSTDTQYF
size: NA; V: TRBV7-2; CDR3: CASSPDLNGYTF
size: NA; V: TRBV7-2; CDR3: CASSLSGSANYGYTF
size: NA; V: TRBV6-5; CDR3: CASKAGYSSYEQYF
size: NA; V: TRBV2; CDR3: CASSSDRGLGQPQHF
size: NA; V: TRBV7-9; CDR3: CASSPPNPTGEAFF
size: NA; V: TRBV2; CDR3: CASTLRGGQEPQHF
size: NA; V: TRBV19; CDR3: CASTQTGSGELFF
size: NA; V: TRBV29-1; CDR3: CSVAPAIAGYNEQFF
size: NA; V: TRBV30; CDR3: CAWRGDGNQPQHF
size: NA; V: TRBV19; CDR3: CATQPGSTNYGYTF
size: NA; V: TRBV5-6; CDR3: CASGRYGSSGNTIYF
size: few; V: TRBV5-1; CDR3: CASSLGQRNQPQHF
size: NA; V: TRBV4-1; CDR3: CASSRVNEKLFF
size: few; V: TRBV30; CDR3: CAWSVRVSFSYEQYF
size: NA; V: TRBV4-1; CDR3: CASSQSSSRGFYEQYF
size: NA; V: TRBV11-3; CDR3: CASSLGSGQLSTDTQYF
size: NA; V: TRBV11-1; CDR3: CASSPKWGPLYEGYTF
size: NA; V: TRBV6-4; CDR3: CASSDHGGVAFF
size: once; V: TRBV11-2; CDR3: CASSPYQGRDTEAFF